This T cell receptor (beta chain) was sequenced during a study of blood T cell repertoires in COVID-19 (dated by TCRdb to 2020 to 2021). Study-wide context: Samples from collaborators originated in the United States, Italy and Spain and spanned both the acute and convalescent phases of COVID-19. The repertoires were made available in a free public database intended to serve as a resource for research on the immune response to SARS-CoV-2. Subjects who had been exposed to COVID-19, were actively infected with it, or had recovered from it provided the deeply sampled blood TCRbeta repertoires that made up the dataset. A de-identified subject ID, COVID-19 status, age in years and sex were almost always included in the sample metadata. The samples were drawn from the first 160 participants of the ongoing ImmuneRACE study and from some 1,300 subjects provided by 6 global collaborators. The prospective study material was composed of cDNA or gDNA derived from T cells, B-cell-depleted T cells, or PBMCs. HLA class I and class II types, where available, came from metadata supplied by the sample provider rather than from assay-based typing.

The collaborating institutions used their own protocols to collect whole blood in K2EDTA tubes. For TCRbeta analysis, collaborator samples were shipped as frozen whole blood, as isolated PBMCs, or as DNA extracted from either sample type. The investigation overall reported the following: The amount of clinical and demographic metadata varied by source and participant and was provided uncurated.

This clone occurred once. Its antigen is unknown. Base-call qualities are not available, and no considerably larger clone is one nucleotide away. The immunoSEQ Assay, a bias-controlled multiplex PCR, was used to amplify TCRbeta CDR3 regions from genomic DNA. For the original study's pipeline: Nucleated cell counts per sample were estimated from amplification of reference gene primers within the assay. Sequence reads were collapsed and filtered to measure the absolute abundance of every unique TCRbeta CDR3 rearrangement. For each sample, productive Simpson clonality was calculated as the square root of Simpson's diversity index across productive rearrangements. What TCRdb holds here is the immuneACCESS table cut down to in-frame rearrangements. Part of the clones is not present; checked against another copy, under half of the missing clones reflect an unresolved V gene, and the others are unexplained. D and trimming come from the DNA, and the V and J calls and clone size come from that table. The sample table lists approximately 60,000 clones, 70% to 85% of them with a count of one. Together, the top ten hold about a fifth of the sample.

Taken from cysteine to phenylalanine, the CDR3 has 15 residues. Kept here is only the CDR3 DNA, which spans 45 bases and is read in frame from base 1. Per the germline V gene, SGDLS is the CDR1 and YYNGEE is the CDR2. After removal of 4 bases from V and 9 bases from J, the junction retains 6 bases not matched to a gene. Sequencing used peripheral blood. The chain links TRBV9 with TRBJ1-6, with 11 junctional bases fitting TRBD1. The TCR originated in a woman of 80 years or more with active or convalescent COVID-19. The CDR3 has the sequence CASSPPGQGASPLHF. The DNA sequence is TGTGCCAGCAGCCCCCCCGGACAGGGGGCTTCACCCCTCCACTTT.